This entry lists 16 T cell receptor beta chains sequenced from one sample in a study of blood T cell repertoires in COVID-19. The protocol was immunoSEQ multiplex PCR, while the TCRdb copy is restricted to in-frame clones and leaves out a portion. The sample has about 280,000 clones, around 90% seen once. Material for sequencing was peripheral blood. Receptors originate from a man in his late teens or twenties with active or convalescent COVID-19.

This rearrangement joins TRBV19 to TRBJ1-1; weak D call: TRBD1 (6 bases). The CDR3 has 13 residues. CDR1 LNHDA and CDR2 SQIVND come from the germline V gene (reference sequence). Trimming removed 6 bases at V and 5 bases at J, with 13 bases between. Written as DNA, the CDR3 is TGTGCCAGTAGACGTAGGGGGGGTACTGAAGCTTTCTTT. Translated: CASRRRGGTEAFF. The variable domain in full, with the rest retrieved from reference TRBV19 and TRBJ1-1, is DGGITQSPKYLFRKEGQNVTLSCEQNLNHDAMYWYRQDPGQGLRLIYYSQIVNDFQKGDIAEGYSVSREKKESFPLTVTSAQKNPTAFYLCASRRRGGTEAFFGQGTRLTVV.

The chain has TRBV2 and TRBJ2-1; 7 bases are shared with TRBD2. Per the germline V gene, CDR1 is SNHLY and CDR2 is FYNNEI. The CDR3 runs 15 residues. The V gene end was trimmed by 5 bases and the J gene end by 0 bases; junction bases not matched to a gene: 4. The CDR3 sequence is CASSPSGGSYNEQFF. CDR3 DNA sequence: TGTGCCAGCAGTCCCTCGGGGGGCTCCTACAATGAGCAGTTCTTC. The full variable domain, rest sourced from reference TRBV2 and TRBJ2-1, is EPEVTQTPSHQVTQMGQEVILRCVPISNHLYFYWYRQILGQKVEFLVSFYNNEISEKSEIFDDQFSVERPDGSNFTLKIRSTKLEDSAMYFCASSPSGGSYNEQFFGPGTRLTVL.

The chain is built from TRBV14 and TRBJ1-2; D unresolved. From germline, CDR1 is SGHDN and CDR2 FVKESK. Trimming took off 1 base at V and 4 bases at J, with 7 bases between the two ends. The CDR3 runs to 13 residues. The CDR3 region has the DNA TGTGCCAGCAGCCAAGTAGGAGGCTATGGCTACACCTTC. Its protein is CASSQVGGYGYTF.

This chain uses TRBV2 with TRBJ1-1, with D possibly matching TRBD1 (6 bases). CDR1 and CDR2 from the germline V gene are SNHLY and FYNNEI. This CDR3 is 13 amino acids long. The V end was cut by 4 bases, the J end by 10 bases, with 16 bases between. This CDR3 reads CASSVWGTLVAFF. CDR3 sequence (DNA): TGTGCCAGCAGTGTGTGGGGGACACTGGTAGCTTTCTTT. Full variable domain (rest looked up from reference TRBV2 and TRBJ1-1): EPEVTQTPSHQVTQMGQEVILRCVPISNHLYFYWYRQILGQKVEFLVSFYNNEISEKSEIFDDQFSVERPDGSNFTLKIRSTKLEDSAMYFCASSVWGTLVAFFGQGTRLTVV.

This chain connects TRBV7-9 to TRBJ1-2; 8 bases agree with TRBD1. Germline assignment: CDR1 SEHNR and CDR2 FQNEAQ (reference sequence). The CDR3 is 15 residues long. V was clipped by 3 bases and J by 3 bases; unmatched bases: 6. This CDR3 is CASSFGQGSHYGYTF. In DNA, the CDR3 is TGTGCCAGCAGCTTTGGACAGGGCTCACACTATGGCTACACCTTC.

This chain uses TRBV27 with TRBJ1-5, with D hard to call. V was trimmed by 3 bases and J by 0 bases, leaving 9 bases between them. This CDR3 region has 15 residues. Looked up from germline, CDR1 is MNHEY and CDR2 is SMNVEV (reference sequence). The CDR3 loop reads CASSLNNLSNQPQHF. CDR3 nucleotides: TGTGCCAGCAGTTTGAACAACCTTAGCAATCAGCCCCAGCATTTT.

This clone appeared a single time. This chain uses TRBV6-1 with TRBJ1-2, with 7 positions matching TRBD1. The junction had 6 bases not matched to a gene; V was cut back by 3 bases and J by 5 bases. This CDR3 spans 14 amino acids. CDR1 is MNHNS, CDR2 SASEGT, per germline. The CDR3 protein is CASSEVDRAYGYTF. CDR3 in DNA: TGTGCCAGCAGTGAGGTCGACAGGGCGTATGGCTACACCTTC.

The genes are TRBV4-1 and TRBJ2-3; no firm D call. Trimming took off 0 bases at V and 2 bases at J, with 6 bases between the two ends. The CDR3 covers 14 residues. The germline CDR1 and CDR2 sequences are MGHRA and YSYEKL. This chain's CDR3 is CASSQDVYTDTQYF. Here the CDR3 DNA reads TGCGCCAGCAGCCAAGATGTCTACACAGATACGCAGTATTTT.

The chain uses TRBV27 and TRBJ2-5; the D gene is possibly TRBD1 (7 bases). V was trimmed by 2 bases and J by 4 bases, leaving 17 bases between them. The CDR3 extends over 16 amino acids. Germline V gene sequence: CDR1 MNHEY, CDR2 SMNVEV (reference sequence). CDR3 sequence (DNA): TGTGCCAGCAGTTTAGGAGGGACAGACCACGGAGAGACCCAGTACTTC. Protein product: CASSLGGTDHGETQYF.

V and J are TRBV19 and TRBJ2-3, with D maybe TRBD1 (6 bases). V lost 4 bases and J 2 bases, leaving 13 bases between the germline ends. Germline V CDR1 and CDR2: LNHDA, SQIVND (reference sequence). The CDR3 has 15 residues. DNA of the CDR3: TGTGCCAGTAGTAGCGGACAGACTATCACAGATACGCAGTATTTT. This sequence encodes CASSSGQTITDTQYF.

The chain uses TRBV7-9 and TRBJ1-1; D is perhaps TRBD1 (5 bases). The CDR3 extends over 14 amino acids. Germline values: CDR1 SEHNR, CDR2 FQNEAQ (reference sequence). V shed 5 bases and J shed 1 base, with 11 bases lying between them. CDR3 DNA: TGTGCCAGCAGCGAAGGACAACAGAACACTGAAGCTTTCTTT. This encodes CASSEGQQNTEAFF.

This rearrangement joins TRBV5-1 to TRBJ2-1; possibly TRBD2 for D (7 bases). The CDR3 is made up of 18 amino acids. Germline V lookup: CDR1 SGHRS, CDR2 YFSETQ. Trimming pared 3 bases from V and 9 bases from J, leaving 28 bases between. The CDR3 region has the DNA TGCGCCAGCAGCTCGACTCCGGGGGCCGGCGGGGGCGGTATTGAGCAGTTCTTC. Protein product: CASSSTPGAGGGGIEQFF.

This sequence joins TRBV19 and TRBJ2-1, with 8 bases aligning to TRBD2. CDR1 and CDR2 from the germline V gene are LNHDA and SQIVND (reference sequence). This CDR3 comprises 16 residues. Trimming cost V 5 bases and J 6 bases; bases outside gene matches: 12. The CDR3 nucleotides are TGTGCCAGTAGTTCCGGATCGGGGGGGGCCACCAATGAGCAGTTCTTC. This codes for CASSSGSGGATNEQFF. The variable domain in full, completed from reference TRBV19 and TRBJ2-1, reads DGGITQSPKYLFRKEGQNVTLSCEQNLNHDAMYWYRQDPGQGLRLIYYSQIVNDFQKGDIAEGYSVSREKKESFPLTVTSAQKNPTAFYLCASSSGSGGATNEQFFGPGTRLTVL.

The CDR3 DNA follows: TGTGCCATCAGTGAGTCTCCGACGGGTAACGGGGAGCTGTTTTTT. Translating gives CAISESPTGNGELFF. The chain carries TRBV10-3 and TRBJ2-2; D gene ambiguous. Trimming took 0 bases from V and 7 from J, leaving 12 bases between them. The CDR3 sequence is 15 residues long. Germline CDR1 is ENHRY and CDR2 is SYGVKD.

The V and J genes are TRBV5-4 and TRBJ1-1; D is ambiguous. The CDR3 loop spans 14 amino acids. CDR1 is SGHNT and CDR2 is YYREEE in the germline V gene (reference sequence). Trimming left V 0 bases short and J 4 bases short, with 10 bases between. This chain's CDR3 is CASSLATGFTEAFF. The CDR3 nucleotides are TGTGCCAGCAGCTTGGCCACCGGTTTCACTGAAGCTTTCTTT.

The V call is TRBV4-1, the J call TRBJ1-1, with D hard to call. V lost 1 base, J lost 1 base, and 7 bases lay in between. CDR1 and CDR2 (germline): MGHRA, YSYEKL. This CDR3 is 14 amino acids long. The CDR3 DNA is TGCGCCAGCAGCCAAGGAGTCGGGAACACTGAAGCTTTCTTT. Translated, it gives CASSQGVGNTEAFF.